A single sample is the source of the 9 T cell receptor beta chains below, sequenced in a study of monozygotic twins with cystic fibrosis. The repertoire was sequenced with immunoSEQ multiplex PCR; TCRdb's copy has only in-frame clones and lacks some. The data contain 8,500 to 14,000 clones, around 95% of them singletons. The sequenced sample was blood. The receptors derive from a boy younger than 18 with cystic fibrosis.

The rearrangement links TRBV25-1 to TRBJ1-6, with 8 positions matching TRBD1. The CDR3 runs to 14 residues. The germline gives CDR1 MGHDK, CDR2 SYGVNS. The V segment lost 8 bases and the J segment 10 bases; nucleotides outside the gene matches: 10. CDR3 nucleotides: TGTGCCAGCGGACAGGACAGGGTTGGATCACCCCTCCACTTT. Translated: CASGQDRVGSPLHF.

CDR3 residues: CASSFPGVSPLHF. The CDR3 DNA reads TGTGCCAGCAGCTTCCCTGGGGTTTCACCCCTCCACTTT. The V gene is TRBV5-4, the J gene TRBJ1-6; D ambiguous. Germline CDR1 reads SGHNT; CDR2 reads YYREEE (reference sequence). With 2 bases removed from V and 9 bases from J, the gap between germline ends came to 9 bases. The CDR3 loop spans 13 amino acids. Looking up the rest from reference TRBV5-4 and TRBJ1-6 gives the full variable domain: ETGVTQSPTHLIKTRGQQVTLRCSSQSGHNTVSWYQQALGQGPQFIFQYYREEENGRGNFPPRFSGLQFPNYSSELNVNALELDDSALYLCASSFPGVSPLHFGNGTRLTVT.

In its sample, this clone was seen once. This rearrangement joins TRBV4-1 to TRBJ1-1; the D gene is possibly TRBD1 (5 bases). Trimming pared 6 bases from V and 5 bases from J, leaving 10 bases between. The germline V gene encodes CDR1 MGHRA and CDR2 YSYEKL. The CDR3 runs to 12 residues. CDR3 protein: CASRGGGTEAFF. DNA of the CDR3: TGCGCCAGCAGGGGCGGGGGGACTGAAGCTTTCTTT.

This chain connects TRBV9 to TRBJ1-2; possible D gene TRBD1, 5 bases. CDR1 and CDR2 from the germline V gene are SGDLS and YYNGEE. The CDR3 has 16 amino acids. Trimming took 3 bases from V and 4 from J, leaving 19 bases between them. CDR3 protein: CASSATLAGAAYGYTF. CDR3 DNA sequence: TGTGCCAGCAGCGCTACTTTGGCCGGGGCCGCCTATGGCTACACCTTC.

The V call is TRBV19, the J call TRBJ2-7, with 7 bases fitting TRBD1. The CDR3 loop spans 15 amino acids. J lost 2 bases, V lost 3 bases, and 7 bases had no gene match. From germline, CDR1 is LNHDA and CDR2 SQIVND (reference sequence). The CDR3 protein is CASSMGTVQAYEQYF. CDR3 in DNA: TGTGCCAGTAGTATGGGGACAGTACAAGCCTACGAGCAGTACTTC. The variable domain in full, completed from reference TRBV19 and TRBJ2-7, reads DGGITQSPKYLFRKEGQNVTLSCEQNLNHDAMYWYRQDPGQGLRLIYYSQIVNDFQKGDIAEGYSVSREKKESFPLTVTSAQKNPTAFYLCASSMGTVQAYEQYFGPGTRLTVT.

The chain is built from TRBV28 and TRBJ2-7; D is unresolved. V lost 5 bases and J 3 bases, leaving 11 bases between the germline ends. Germline assignment: CDR1 MDHEN and CDR2 SYDVKM. This CDR3 contains 13 residues. In nucleotides, the CDR3 is TGTGCCAGCAGTATCTTCCGGAACTACGAGCAGTACTTC. It translates to CASSIFRNYEQYF.

The V and J genes are TRBV28 and TRBJ1-2, with TRBD1 matching over 7 bases. The ends lost 5 bases at V and 7 bases at J; junction bases unmatched: 7. Per the germline V gene, CDR1 is MDHEN and CDR2 is SYDVKM. The CDR3 length is 13 residues. The CDR3 is CASSPIRDSGYTF. CDR3 nucleotide sequence: TGTGCCAGCAGTCCTATCCGGGACAGTGGCTACACCTTC.

This chain joins TRBV18 and TRBJ2-1, with 7 nucleotides matching TRBD1. The CDR3 consists of 13 residues. J lost 6 bases, V lost 2 bases, and 1 base had no gene match. Germline assignment: CDR1 KGHSH and CDR2 LQKENI. CDR3 DNA sequence: TGTGCCAGCTCACCAAACAGGGGCAATGAGCAGTTCTTC. The encoded protein is CASSPNRGNEQFF.

This chain uses TRBV9 with TRBJ2-2; TRBD2 matches 8 bases. CDR3 length equals 15 residues. Germline V gives CDR1 SGDLS, CDR2 YYNGEE. V lost 4 bases and J lost 0; bases outside the gene matches: 2. The CDR3 DNA reads as TGTGCCAGCAGCCAGGGACTAGCGAACACCGGGGAGCTGTTTTTT. Protein sequence: CASSQGLANTGELFF.